This is a list of T cell receptor beta chains from one sample in a study of PD-1 blockade in classical Hodgkin lymphoma. TCRdb's copy holds only in-frame clones and misses some; the assay was immunoSEQ multiplex PCR. The profile shows about 15,000 clones, around nine tenths of them singletons. The sequencing used CD8+ T cells from blood, collected before the fourth cycle of nivolumab. The receptors derive from a human donor with classical Hodgkin lymphoma. Both conserved end residues are part of each CDR3. Fields, in order: V gene, J gene, CDR3 protein.

>TRBV25-1|TRBJ2-5
CASMGRGETQYF
>TRBV29-1|TRBJ2-2
CSVDRGHGELFF
>TRBV5-4|TRBJ2-7
CASSLDSPYEQYF
>TRBV28|TRBJ2-1
CASSNRDYSYNEQFF
>TRBV28|TRBJ1-1
CASSLEGDTEAFF
>TRBV5-1|TRBJ2-4
CASSLLPSEAKNIQYF
>TRBV5-6|TRBJ2-7
CASSLNRRSSYEQYF
>TRBV27|TRBJ2-1
CASSSGTSGNYNEQFF
>TRBV7-9|TRBJ1-6
CASSSGGLSSYNSPLHF
>TRBV6-1|TRBJ1-5
CASSEGPDPNQPQHF
>TRBV6-1|TRBJ2-7
CASSQGTGGRGYEQYF
>TRBV7-9|TRBJ2-7
CASRRDNYEQYF
>TRBV27|TRBJ1-2
CASSLSMGARGYTF
>TRBV27|TRBJ2-7
CASSFSATHEQYF
>TRBV7-8|TRBJ2-7
CASNTGTLGRSYEQYF
>TRBV29-1|TRBJ2-7
CSVSFDKQYF
>TRBV4-1|TRBJ1-2
CASSQATGLGGYTF
>TRBV7-2|TRBJ1-5
CASMIRGEGVGPQHF
>TRBV5-1|TRBJ1-6
CASRDPSSSYNSPLHF
>TRBV28|TRBJ1-1
CASSLSNTEAFF
>TRBV6-1|TRBJ1-2
CASSEALQGHYGYTF
>TRBV2|TRBJ1-2
CASSEVIALGQSNYGYTF
>TRBV5-1|TRBJ2-1
CASSSDWTSYNEQFF
>TRBV9|TRBJ1-1
CASSVWVDTEAFF